This TCR beta chain was obtained from a study of T cell repertoires in cytomegalovirus infection. Turning to the study itself: Newly reported HLA-C-restricted and thoroughly characterized HLA-B-restricted CMV epitopes were employed. It was the public TCR beta signatures that indicated both CMV infection and matching HLA type.

TCRdb re-called the reads with MiXCR, one entry per CDR3 protein. The repertoire holds 550,000 to 850,000 distinct CDR3 sequences, with about 33% as singletons. The sample holds a few counts of this clonotype. What it recognizes is unknown. The study's findings and limits: Carriage of CMV together with the relevant HLA was identifiable through cumulative public TCR beta family frequency. HLA-C-restricted CMV clonotypes gave the most frequent clonotype in two of eight donors.

Germline V gene lookup returns CDR1 DFQATT and CDR2 SNEGSKA (reference sequence). Trimming removed 3 bases from V and 7 bases from J, with 12 bases in between. The CDR3 sequence is 13 residues long. The specimen comprised cultured PBMCs, sampled from culture after CMV antigen stimulation. The chain combines TRBV20-1 with TRBJ1-4; the D gene is possibly TRBD1 (6 bases). This TCR derives from a human donor in good health (CMV status not recorded). Some clones in this sample may be carry-over from other donors' samples. The CDR3: CSASARGGEKLFF. The CDR3 coding sequence is TGCAGTGCTAGTGCCAGGGGAGGTGAAAAACTGTTTTTT.